Given below is one TCR beta chain in context. This record comes from a study of T cell changes during pregnancy in multiple sclerosis. The method was immunoSEQ multiplex PCR; TCRdb's version includes in-frame clones alone and lacks a portion of them. In the table there are about 110,000 clones, about 94% of which are singletons. The material was peripheral blood, obtained in the third trimester of pregnancy. The clonotype comes from a female donor with multiple sclerosis, enrolled in a pregnancy study.

This CDR3 reads CASSEGADRFTGELFF. DNA for the CDR3: TGTGCCAGCAGCGAAGGGGCGGACAGGTTCACCGGGGAGCTGTTTTTT. The J gene is TRBJ2-2, the V gene TRBV7-6, with 7 positions matching TRBD1. V lost 5 bases and J lost 4; bases outside the gene matches: 10. Looked up from germline, CDR1 is SGHVS and CDR2 is FNYEAQ. The CDR3 runs to 16 residues.